This T cell receptor (beta chain) was observed in a study of blood T cell repertoires in COVID-19. Background on the study: Material from acute and convalescent COVID-19 was sourced from the United States, Italy and Spain.

V shed 7 bases and J shed 1 base, with 10 bases lying between them. Germline CDR1 MDHEN, CDR2 SYDVKM. There are 13 residues in the CDR3. Profiled with immunoSEQ multiplex PCR; TCRdb holds only in-frame clones, not every one. The sample contains about 100,000 clones, 85% of which appear only once. Sequencing was performed on peripheral blood. The gene calls are TRBV28 and TRBJ1-2; D might be TRBD1 (5 bases). This TCR came from a woman in her 70s with active or convalescent COVID-19. In DNA, the CDR3 is TGTGCCAGCACCGAACAGGTTAACTATGGCTACACCTTC. Its translation: CASTEQVNYGYTF.